The sample holds one count of the clone carrying this TCR beta chain. Profiled with immunoSEQ multiplex PCR; TCRdb holds only in-frame clones, not every one. The sample has over 1.4 million clones; more than 95% are singletons. The data belong to a study of shared clonotypes between healthy human individuals. The ends were cut back, 3 bases at V and 0 bases at J, with 15 bases in the middle. The CDR3 totals 16 residues. The germline V gene encodes CDR1 GTSNPN and CDR2 SVGIG (reference sequence). The rearrangement joins TRBV30 to TRBJ1-3; D is unresolved. Source material: naive CD4+ T cells sorted from blood. Stated subset: CD45RA+ positively selected. This receptor was taken from a man aged 25-45 years in good health. The DNA for the CDR3 is TGTGCCTGGAGCCGGTTTTTCCGGGCCTCTGGAAACACCATATATTTT. This translates into CAWSRFFRASGNTIYF.